The source of this T cell receptor beta chain is a study of blood T cell repertoires in COVID-19. Study background: T cells, B-cell-depleted T cells, or PBMCs provided the cDNA or gDNA that served as material.

The CDR3 spans 11 residues. TCRdb's copy holds only in-frame clones and misses some; the assay was immunoSEQ multiplex PCR. Of 140,000 or so clones in the sample, around 87% were seen once. The chain combines TRBV12-1 with TRBJ2-1; the listed D gene, TRBD2, was not tested against the DNA. TRBV12-1 is deemed a pseudogene. Material: PBMCs or T cells enriched from blood (not recorded which). This TCR was recovered from a man aged 60 to 69 who had recovered from COVID-19. This CDR3 reads CATPGGDEQFF. The CDR3 DNA is TGTGCCACTCCGGGGGGTGATGAGCAGTTCTTC.